A single sample gave rise to the 11 T cell receptor beta chains below, sequenced in a study of blood T cell repertoires in COVID-19. Measured with immunoSEQ multiplex PCR; TCRdb has only the in-frame clones, and not every one. The table has approximately 400,000 clones, around nine tenths seen once; the top ten hold about 1.2%. Sequencing was carried out using PBMCs or T cells enriched from blood (not recorded which). The receptors shown here come from a woman aged 18-29 years who had recovered from COVID-19.

V gene TRBV6-2 or TRBV6-3 combines with J gene TRBJ2-3; D not certain. The CDR3 contains 15 residues. Germline V gives CDR1 MNHEY, CDR2 SVGEGT. V was shortened by 2 bases and J by 7 bases, with 16 bases between the two germline ends. CDR3 sequence (DNA): TGTGCCAGCAGTTACCTTGCCCGACTCCTGAATACGCAGTATTTT. Protein sequence: CASSYLARLLNTQYF.

The V and J genes are TRBV5-1 and TRBJ2-3; 10 bases are a match to TRBD1. Germline V gene lookup returns CDR1 SGHRS and CDR2 YFSETQ. The CDR3 loop spans 14 amino acids. With V trimmed by 3 bases and J by 4 bases, 2 bases remained unmatched. The CDR3, as DNA: TGCGCCAGCAGCTCCGGACAGGGGGCAGATACGCAGTATTTT. It specifies CASSSGQGADTQYF.

The chain joins TRBV2 to TRBJ2-5; D possibly corresponds to TRBD1 (6 bases). The CDR3 runs 16 residues. Trimming removed 6 bases at V and 1 base at J, with 18 bases between. Germline loops: CDR1 SNHLY, CDR2 FYNNEI. The CDR3 bases are TGTGCCAGCAGCACCCTTGGGACACTTCTCCAAGAGACCCAGTACTTC. It translates to CASSTLGTLLQETQYF.

The sample holds one count of this clone. V is TRBV11-2 and J is TRBJ2-3; TRBD2 agrees at 7 bases. CDR1 and CDR2 (germline): SGHAT, FQNNGV. J was trimmed by 1 base and V by 0 bases; bases with no gene match: 1. CDR3 length equals 15 residues. In DNA form, the CDR3 reads TGTGCCAGCAGCTTAGAGGCGGGGGGCACAGATACGCAGTATTTT. Translation gives CASSLEAGGTDTQYF.

J is TRBJ2-5 and V is TRBV5-6; D is unclear. The CDR3 length is 12 residues. Germline CDR1 is SGHDT and CDR2 is YYEEEE. V was clipped by 2 bases and J by 5 bases, with 7 bases between them. This CDR3 reads CASSLIPETQYF. In DNA form, the CDR3 reads TGTGCCAGCAGCTTAATCCCGGAGACCCAGTACTTC.

The rearrangement uses TRBV6-5 and TRBJ1-5; 7 bases agree with TRBD1. The V segment lost 4 bases and the J segment 9 bases; nucleotides outside the gene matches: 6. CDR3 length equals 13 residues. Germline CDR1 MNHEY, CDR2 SVGAGI. CDR3 protein: CASSSTGKSPQHF. The CDR3 DNA follows: TGTGCCAGCAGTTCGACAGGGAAGTCGCCCCAGCATTTT.

This rearrangement joins TRBV27 to TRBJ2-3; 11 nucleotides line up with TRBD2. Trimming took 4 bases from V and 2 from J; bases not matched to a gene: 5. Germline-derived CDR1 and CDR2 are MNHEY and SMNVEV (reference sequence). The CDR3 contains 16 residues. In DNA form, the CDR3 reads TGTGCCAGCAGTTCACGGACTAGCGGGTTCACAGATACGCAGTATTTT. Amino acid sequence: CASSSRTSGFTDTQYF.

This rearrangement joins TRBV5-1 to TRBJ2-6; D might be TRBD1 (6 bases). Between the trimmed V and J ends, which lost 4 bases and 2 bases, there was a span of 13 bases. CDR3 length equals 16 residues. Germline assignment: CDR1 SGHRS and CDR2 YFSETQ. The CDR3 is CASSPIQGTGANVLTF. The CDR3, as DNA: TGCGCCAGCAGCCCGATACAGGGTACTGGGGCCAACGTCCTGACTTTC.

V gene TRBV3-1 (or the pseudogene TRBV3-2) combines with J gene TRBJ1-5; D remains ambiguous. V was cut by 5 bases and J by 3 bases, with 11 bases left in between. The CDR3 extends over 14 amino acids. Per germline, CDR1 LGHDT and CDR2 YNNKEL (reference sequence). As DNA, the CDR3 is TGTGCCAGCAGCGGTGCAAGCGACAATCAGCCCCAGCATTTT. Residues: CASSGASDNQPQHF.

V usage is TRBV7-2 and J usage is TRBJ1-1; D unresolved. V gave up 2 bases and J gave up 1 base, with 11 bases separating them. CDR1 SGHTA and CDR2 FQGNSA come from the germline V gene. This CDR3 has 15 residues. The CDR3 nucleotides are TGTGCCAGCAGCTTAAGTGGATCAGGGAACACTGAAGCTTTCTTT. Translated: CASSLSGSGNTEAFF.

This clone was counted a few times. The chain is built from TRBV5-5 and TRBJ1-1; 9 bases map to TRBD1. J lost 4 bases, V lost 2 bases, and 9 bases had no gene match. Germline CDR1 is SGHKS and CDR2 is YYEKEE (reference sequence). The CDR3 consists of 16 residues. CDR3 bases: TGTGCCAGCAGCTTAACAGGGGGCATAGATATCACTGAAGCTTTCTTT. It encodes CASSLTGGIDITEAFF. Together with reference TRBV5-5 and TRBJ1-1, the CDR3 gives the full variable domain: DAGVTQSPTHLIKTRGQQVTLRCSPISGHKSVSWYQQVLGQGPQFIFQYYEKEERGRGNFPDRFSARQFPNYSSELNVNALLLGDSALYLCASSLTGGIDITEAFFGQGTRLTVV.